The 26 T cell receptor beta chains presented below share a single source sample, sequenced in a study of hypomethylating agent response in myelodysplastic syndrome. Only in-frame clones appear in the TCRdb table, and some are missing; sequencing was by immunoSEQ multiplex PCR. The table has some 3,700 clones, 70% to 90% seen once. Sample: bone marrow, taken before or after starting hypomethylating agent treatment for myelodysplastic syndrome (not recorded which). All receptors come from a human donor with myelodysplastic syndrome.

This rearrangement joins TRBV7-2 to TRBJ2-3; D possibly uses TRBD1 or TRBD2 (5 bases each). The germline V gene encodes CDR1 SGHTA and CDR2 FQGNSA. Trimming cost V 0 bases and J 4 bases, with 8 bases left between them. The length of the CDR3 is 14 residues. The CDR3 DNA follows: TGTGCCAGCAGCTTAGCAAGGGGACCAGATACGCAGTATTTT. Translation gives CASSLARGPDTQYF.

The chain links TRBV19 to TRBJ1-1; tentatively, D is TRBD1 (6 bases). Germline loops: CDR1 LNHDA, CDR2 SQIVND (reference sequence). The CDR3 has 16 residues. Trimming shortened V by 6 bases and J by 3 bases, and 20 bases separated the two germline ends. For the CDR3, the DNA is TGTGCCAGTAGCCCGTCGGAGGCAGGGGATCACACTGAAGCTTTCTTT. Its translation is CASSPSEAGDHTEAFF.

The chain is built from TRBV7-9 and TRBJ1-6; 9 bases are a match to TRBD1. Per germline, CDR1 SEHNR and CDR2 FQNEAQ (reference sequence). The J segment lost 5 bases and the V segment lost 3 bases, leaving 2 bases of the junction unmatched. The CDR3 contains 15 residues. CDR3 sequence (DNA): TGTGCCAGCAGCTTGGGGGACAGGGATAATTCACCCCTCCACTTT. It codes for CASSLGDRDNSPLHF.

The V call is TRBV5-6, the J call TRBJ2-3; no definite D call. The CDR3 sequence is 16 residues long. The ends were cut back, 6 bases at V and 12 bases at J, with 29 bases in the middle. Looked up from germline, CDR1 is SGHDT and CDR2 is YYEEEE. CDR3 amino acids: CASNLLRTSWDPDQYF. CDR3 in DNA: TGTGCCAGCAACCTTTTACGGACCTCTTGGGATCCGGATCAGTATTTT.

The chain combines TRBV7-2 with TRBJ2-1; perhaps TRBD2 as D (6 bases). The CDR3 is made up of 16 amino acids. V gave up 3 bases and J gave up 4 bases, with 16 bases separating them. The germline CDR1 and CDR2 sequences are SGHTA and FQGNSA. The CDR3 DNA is TGTGCCAGCAGCTTGGGGACTGCTAGAAGGTACAATGAGCAGTTCTTC. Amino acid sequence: CASSLGTARRYNEQFF.

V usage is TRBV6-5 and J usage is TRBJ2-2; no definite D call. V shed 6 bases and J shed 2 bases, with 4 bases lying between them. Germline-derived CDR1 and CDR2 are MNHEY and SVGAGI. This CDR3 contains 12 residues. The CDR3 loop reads CASSPNTGELFF. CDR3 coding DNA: TGTGCCAGCAGCCCAAACACCGGGGAGCTGTTTTTT.

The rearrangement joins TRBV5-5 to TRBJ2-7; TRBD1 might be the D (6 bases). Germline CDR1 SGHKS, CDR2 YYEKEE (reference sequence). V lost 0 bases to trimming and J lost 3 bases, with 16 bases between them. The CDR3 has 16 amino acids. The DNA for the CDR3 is TGTGCCAGCAGCTTGGCTTCAGGGGCCCTCTTCTACGAGCAGTACTTC. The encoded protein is CASSLASGALFYEQYF.

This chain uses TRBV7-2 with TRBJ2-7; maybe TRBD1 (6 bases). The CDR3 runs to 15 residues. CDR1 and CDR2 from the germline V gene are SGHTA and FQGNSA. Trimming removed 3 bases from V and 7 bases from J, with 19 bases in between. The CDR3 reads CASSFDRSPSAEQYF. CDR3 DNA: TGTGCCAGCAGCTTCGACAGGTCTCCCTCTGCAGAGCAGTACTTC.

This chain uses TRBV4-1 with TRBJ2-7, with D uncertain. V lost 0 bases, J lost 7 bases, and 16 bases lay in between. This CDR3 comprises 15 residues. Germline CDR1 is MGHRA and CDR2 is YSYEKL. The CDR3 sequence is CASSQDRYGEKEQYF. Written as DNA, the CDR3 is TGCGCCAGCAGCCAAGATAGGTACGGAGAGAAAGAGCAGTACTTC.

The CDR3: CASSQDRNTEAFF. CDR3 coding DNA: TGTGCCAGCTCACAGGACAGGAACACTGAAGCTTTCTTT. V is TRBV18 and J is TRBJ1-1, with D possibly TRBD1 on 6 matching bases. The CDR3 sequence is 13 residues long. Germline V gives CDR1 KGHSH, CDR2 LQKENI. Trimming stripped 4 bases from V and 1 base from J, with 7 bases between.

The CDR3 DNA reads as TGTGCCAGCAGCTCAGGGACTAGCGACTCGAATACGCAGTATTTT. Amino acid sequence: CASSSGTSDSNTQYF. The chain has TRBV9 and TRBJ2-3; 10 bases are a match to TRBD2. Germline CDR1 and CDR2: SGDLS and YYNGEE. This CDR3 region has 15 residues. The ends lost 4 bases at V and 7 bases at J; junction bases unmatched: 9.

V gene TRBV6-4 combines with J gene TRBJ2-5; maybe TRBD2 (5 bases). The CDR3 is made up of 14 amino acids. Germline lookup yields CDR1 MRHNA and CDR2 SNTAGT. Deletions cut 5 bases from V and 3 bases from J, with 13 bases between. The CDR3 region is CASSPSGEEETQYF. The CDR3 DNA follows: TGTGCCAGCAGTCCTTCCGGGGAAGAAGAGACCCAGTACTTC.

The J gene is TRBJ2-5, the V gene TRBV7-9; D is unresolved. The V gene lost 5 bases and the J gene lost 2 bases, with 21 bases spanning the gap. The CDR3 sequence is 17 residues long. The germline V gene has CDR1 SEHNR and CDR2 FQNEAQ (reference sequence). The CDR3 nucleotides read TGTGCCAGCAGCCCTTCCCAAACTATAACAGCGCAAGAGACCCAGTACTTC. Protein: CASSPSQTITAQETQYF.

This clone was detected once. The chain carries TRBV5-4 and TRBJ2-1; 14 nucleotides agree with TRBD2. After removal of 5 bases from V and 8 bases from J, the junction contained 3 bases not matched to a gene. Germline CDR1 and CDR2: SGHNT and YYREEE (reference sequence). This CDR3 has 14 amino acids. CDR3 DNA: TGTGCCAGCAGGACTAGCGGGAGGGGGGATGAGCAGTTCTTC. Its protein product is CASRTSGRGDEQFF.

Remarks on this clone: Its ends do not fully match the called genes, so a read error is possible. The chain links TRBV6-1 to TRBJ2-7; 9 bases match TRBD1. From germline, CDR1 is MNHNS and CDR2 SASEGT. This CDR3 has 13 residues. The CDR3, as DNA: TGTGCCAGCAGTTTCCGGGACAGGGCTTTTTCGGGGTTC. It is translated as CASSFRDRAFSGF.

In nucleotides, the CDR3 is TGCGCCAGTAGGGCCAACACCGGGGAGCTGTTTTTT. It specifies CASRANTGELFF. This rearrangement joins TRBV5-1 to TRBJ2-2; D uncertain. The V and J ends lost 8 bases and 2 bases respectively, with 7 bases between them. The CDR3 length is 12 residues. The germline V gene encodes CDR1 SGHRS and CDR2 YFSETQ.

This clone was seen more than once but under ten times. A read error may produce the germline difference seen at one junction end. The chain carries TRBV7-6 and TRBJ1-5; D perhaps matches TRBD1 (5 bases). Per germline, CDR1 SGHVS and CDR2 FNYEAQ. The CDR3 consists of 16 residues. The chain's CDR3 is CASSAEGPGSSQPQHF. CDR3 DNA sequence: TGTGCCAGCAGCGCAGAGGGGCCGGGAAGCAGTCAGCCCCAGCATTTT.

CDR3 protein: CASSIGHSPTDTQYF. In DNA, the CDR3 is TGTGCCAGCAGCATTGGACATTCCCCCACAGATACGCAGTATTTT. The chain has TRBV7-7 and TRBJ2-3, with D maybe TRBD1 (5 bases). Germline assignment: CDR1 SSHAT and CDR2 FNYEAQ (reference sequence). Trimming removed 5 bases from V and 2 bases from J, with 14 bases in between. This CDR3 is built from 15 residues.

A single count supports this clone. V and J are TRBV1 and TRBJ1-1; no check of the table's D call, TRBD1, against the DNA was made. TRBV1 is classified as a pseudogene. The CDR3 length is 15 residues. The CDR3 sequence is CTSSQATQGSNEAFF. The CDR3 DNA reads TGCACCAGCAGCCAAGCCACACAGGGGTCGAATGAAGCTTTCTTT.

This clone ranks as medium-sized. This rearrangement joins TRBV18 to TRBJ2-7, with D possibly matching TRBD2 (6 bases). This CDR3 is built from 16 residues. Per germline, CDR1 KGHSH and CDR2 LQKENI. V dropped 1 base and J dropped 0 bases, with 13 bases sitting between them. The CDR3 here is CASSPRRDGSSYEQYF. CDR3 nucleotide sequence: TGTGCCAGCTCACCACGAAGGGACGGGAGCTCCTACGAGCAGTACTTC. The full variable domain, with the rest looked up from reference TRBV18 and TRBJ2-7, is NAGVMQNPRHLVRRRGQEARLRCSPMKGHSHVYWYRQLPEEGLKFMVYLQKENIIDESGMPKERFSAEFPKEGPSILRIQQVVRGDSAAYFCASSPRRDGSSYEQYFGPGTRLTVT.

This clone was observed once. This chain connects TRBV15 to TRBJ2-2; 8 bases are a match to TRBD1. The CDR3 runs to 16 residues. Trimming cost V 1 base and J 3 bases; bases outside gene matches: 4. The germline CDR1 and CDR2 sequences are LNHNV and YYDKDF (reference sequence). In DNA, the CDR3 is TGTGCCACCAGCAGAGCGGCGACAGGGGACACCGGGGAGCTGTTTTTT. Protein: CATSRAATGDTGELFF.

CDR3 DNA: TGTGCCAGCTCACCAGGGCAGAACACTGAAGCTTTCTTT. The encoded protein is CASSPGQNTEAFF. J is TRBJ1-1 and V is TRBV18, with no clear D. Germline CDR1 is KGHSH and CDR2 is LQKENI. The CDR3 length is 13 residues. V shed 2 bases and J shed 1 base, with 5 bases lying between them.

The CDR3 spells CASSLGRGQYTYEQYF. As DNA, the CDR3 is TGTGCCAGCAGCTTAGGGCGGGGCCAATATACCTACGAGCAGTACTTC. The genes are TRBV7-9 and TRBJ2-7; perhaps TRBD2 as D (6 bases). Trimming took 1 base from V and 2 from J, leaving 15 bases between them. This CDR3 is built from 16 residues. CDR1 and CDR2 (germline): SEHNR, FQNEAQ (reference sequence). The whole variable domain, filled in from reference TRBV7-9 and TRBJ2-7, reads DTGVSQNPRHKITKRGQNVTFRCDPISEHNRLYWYRQTLGQGPEFLTYFQNEAQLEKSRLLSDRFSAERPKGSFSTLEIQRTEQGDSAMYLCASSLGRGQYTYEQYFGPGTRLTVT.

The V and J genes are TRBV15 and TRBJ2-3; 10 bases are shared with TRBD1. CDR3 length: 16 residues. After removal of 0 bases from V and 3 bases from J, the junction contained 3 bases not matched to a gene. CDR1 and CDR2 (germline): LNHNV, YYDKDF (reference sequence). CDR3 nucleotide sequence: TGTGCCACCAGCAGAGATCGACAGGGGGCAACAGATACGCAGTATTTT. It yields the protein CATSRDRQGATDTQYF.

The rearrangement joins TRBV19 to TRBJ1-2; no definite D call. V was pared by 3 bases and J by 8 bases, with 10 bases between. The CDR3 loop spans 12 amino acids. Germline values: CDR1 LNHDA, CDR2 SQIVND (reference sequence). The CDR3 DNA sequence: TGTGCCAGTAGTATTCCCGGGTCCGGCTACACCTTC. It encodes CASSIPGSGYTF.

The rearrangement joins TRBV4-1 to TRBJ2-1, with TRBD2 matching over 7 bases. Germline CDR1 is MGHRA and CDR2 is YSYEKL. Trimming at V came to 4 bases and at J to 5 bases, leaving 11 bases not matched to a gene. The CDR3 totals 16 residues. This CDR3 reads CASSREGGGLHNEQFF. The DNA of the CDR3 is TGCGCCAGCAGCCGGGAGGGTGGAGGGCTCCACAATGAGCAGTTCTTC.